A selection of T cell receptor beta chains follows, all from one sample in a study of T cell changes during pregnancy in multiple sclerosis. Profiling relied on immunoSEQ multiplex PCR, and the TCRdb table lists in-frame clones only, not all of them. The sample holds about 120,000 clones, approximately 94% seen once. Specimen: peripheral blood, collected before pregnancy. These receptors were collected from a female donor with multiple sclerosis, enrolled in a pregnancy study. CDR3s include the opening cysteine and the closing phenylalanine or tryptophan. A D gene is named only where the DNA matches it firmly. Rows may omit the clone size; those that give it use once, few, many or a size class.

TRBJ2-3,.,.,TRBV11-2,CASSSGGDTQYF,TGTGCCAGCAGCTCAGGTGGAGATACGCAGTATTTT
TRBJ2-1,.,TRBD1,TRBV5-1,CASYDRGKEQFF,TGCGCCAGCTACGACAGGGGTAAGGAGCAGTTCTTC
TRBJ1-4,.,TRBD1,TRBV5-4,CASSASGTGAEKLFF,TGTGCCAGCAGCGCCTCCGGGACAGGGGCTGAAAAACTGTTTTTT
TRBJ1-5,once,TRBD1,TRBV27,CASSSDRSNQPQHF,TGTGCCAGCAGTTCGGACAGGAGCAATCAGCCCCAGCATTTT
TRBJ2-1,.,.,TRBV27,CASSFRAGPTYNEQFF,TGTGCCAGCAGTTTCCGGGCGGGGCCGACTTACAATGAGCAGTTCTTC
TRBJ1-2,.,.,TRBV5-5,CASSLGGLGYTF,TGTGCCAGCAGCTTGGGTGGACTTGGCTACACCTTC
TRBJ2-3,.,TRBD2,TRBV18,CASSPTSGRGDTQYF,TGTGCCAGCTCCCCTACTAGCGGGAGGGGAGATACGCAGTATTTT
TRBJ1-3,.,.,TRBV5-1,CASSLGETGNTIYF,TGCGCCAGCAGCTTGGGGGAGACTGGAAACACCATATATTTT
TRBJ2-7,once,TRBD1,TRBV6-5,CASSYSTGELYEQYF,TGTGCCAGCAGTTACTCGACAGGGGAATTGTACGAGCAGTACTTC
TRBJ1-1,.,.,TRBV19,CASRRNAVDTEAFF,TGTGCCAGCAGACGGAATGCGGTGGACACTGAAGCTTTCTTT
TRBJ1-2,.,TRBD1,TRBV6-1,CASSVTGVLSGYTF,TGTGCCAGCAGTGTTACAGGGGTACTAAGCGGCTACACCTTC
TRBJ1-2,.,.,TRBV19,CASSLRTFPAGYTF,TGTGCCAGTAGTCTACGGACTTTCCCGGCTGGCTACACCTTC
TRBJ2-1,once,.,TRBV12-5,CASVRADNEQFF,TGTGCTAGTGTCAGGGCCGACAATGAGCAGTTCTTC
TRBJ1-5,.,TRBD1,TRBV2,CASSPGTGTPYSNQPQHF,TGTGCCAGCAGTCCCGGGACAGGTACCCCTTATAGCAATCAGCCCCAGCATTTT
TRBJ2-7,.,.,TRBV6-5,CASRRAGTYEQYF,TGTGCCAGCCGGAGGGCAGGTACCTACGAGCAGTACTTC
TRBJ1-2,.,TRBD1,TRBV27,CASSSGQGGYGYTF,TGTGCCAGCAGTAGCGGACAGGGAGGCTATGGCTACACCTTC
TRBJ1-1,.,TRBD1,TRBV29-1,CSVDDRVSTFF,TGCAGCGTTGACGACAGGGTTTCGACTTTCTTT
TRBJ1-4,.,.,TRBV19,CASTESNEKLFF,TGTGCCAGTACGGAGTCTAATGAAAAACTGTTTTTT
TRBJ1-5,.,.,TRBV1,CTSSQDTQGPLVCNQPQHF,TGCACCAGCAGCCAAGATACACAGGGGCCCCTCGTATGCAATCAGCCCCAGCATTTT
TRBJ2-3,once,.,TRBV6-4,CASRPIADGSTTQYF,TGTGCCAGCAGACCCATAGCGGACGGGAGTACTACGCAGTATTTT
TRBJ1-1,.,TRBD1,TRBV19,CATRTGQTNTEAFF,TGTGCCACCCGGACAGGGCAGACGAACACTGAAGCTTTCTTT
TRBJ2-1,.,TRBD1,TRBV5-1,CASSGAPGQGGNEQFF,TGCGCCAGCAGCGGGGCACCGGGACAGGGAGGGAATGAGCAGTTCTTC
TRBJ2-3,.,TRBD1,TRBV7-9,CASSLADRGIGPDTQYF,TGTGCCAGCAGCTTAGCGGACAGGGGGATTGGGCCGGATACGCAGTATTTT
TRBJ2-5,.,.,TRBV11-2,CASSLGGGIQETQYF,TGTGCCAGCAGCTTAGGGGGAGGAATCCAAGAGACCCAGTACTTC
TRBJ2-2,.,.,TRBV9,CASSVGIGGAGELFF,TGTGCCAGCAGCGTGGGTATTGGAGGCGCCGGGGAGCTGTTTTTT
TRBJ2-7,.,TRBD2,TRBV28,CASSGSSSGLAGDEQYF,TGTGCCAGCAGCGGCTCGTCTTCGGGACTAGCGGGGGACGAGCAGTACTTC
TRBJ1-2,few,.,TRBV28,CASSLEADANYGYTF,TGTGCCAGCAGTTTAGAGGCAGACGCTAACTATGGCTACACCTTC
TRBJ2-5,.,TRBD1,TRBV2,CASSRQGADETQYF,TGTGCCAGCAGTCGACAGGGAGCTGATGAGACCCAGTACTTC
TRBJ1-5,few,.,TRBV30,CAWSRGTEWPQHF,TGTGCCTGGAGTAGGGGGACCGAATGGCCCCAGCATTTT
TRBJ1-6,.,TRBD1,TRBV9,CASSPGTGLGYSPLHF,TGTGCCAGCAGCCCGGGGACAGGGCTGGGGTATTCACCCCTCCACTTT
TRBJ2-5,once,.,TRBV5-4,CASSSGVQETQYF,TGTGCCAGCAGCTCGGGAGTCCAGGAGACCCAGTACTTC
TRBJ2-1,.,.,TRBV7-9,CASSYGGPNEQFF,TGTGCCAGCAGCTATGGGGGCCCCAATGAGCAGTTCTTC
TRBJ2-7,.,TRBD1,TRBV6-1,CASRRTGGAGYERYF,TGTGCCAGCAGGAGGACAGGGGGCGCTGGTTACGAGCGGTACTTC
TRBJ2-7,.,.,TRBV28,CASSTRDFPYEQYF,TGTGCCAGCAGTACGCGGGACTTCCCCTACGAGCAGTACTTC
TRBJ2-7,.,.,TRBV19,CASSITGGITYEQYF,TGTGCCAGTAGTATAACTGGCGGGATAACGTACGAGCAGTACTTC
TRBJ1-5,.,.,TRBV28,CASSLWALSGSNQPQHF,TGTGCCAGCAGTCTTTGGGCCCTGAGTGGTAGCAATCAGCCCCAGCATTTT
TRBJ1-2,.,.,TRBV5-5,CASSAGINYGYTF,TGTGCCAGCAGCGCCGGGATAAACTATGGCTACACCTTC
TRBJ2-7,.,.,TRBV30,CAWSTWAEQYF,TGTGCCTGGAGTACTTGGGCCGAGCAGTACTTC
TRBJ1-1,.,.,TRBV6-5,CASSYPAGPNTEAFF,TGTGCCAGCAGTTACCCGGCAGGGCCGAACACTGAAGCTTTCTTT
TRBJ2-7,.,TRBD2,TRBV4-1,CASSQDLSGRVYEQYF,TGCGCCAGCAGCCAAGATCTTAGCGGGAGGGTCTACGAGCAGTACTTC
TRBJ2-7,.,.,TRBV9,CASSGTPSSYEQYF,TGTGCCAGCAGCGGGACTCCTAGCTCCTACGAGCAGTACTTC
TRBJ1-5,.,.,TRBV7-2,CASSRSTGQAQPQHF,TGTGCCAGCAGCCGATCGACAGGCCAGGCCCAGCCCCAGCATTTT
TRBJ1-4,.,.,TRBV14,CASSLRGADEKLFF,TGTGCCAGCAGCCTGCGGGGTGCCGATGAAAAACTGTTTTTT
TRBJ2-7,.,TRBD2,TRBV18,CASSPTSTSGVGSYEQYF,TGTGCCAGCTCACCCACTTCGACTAGCGGAGTGGGGAGCTACGAGCAGTACTTC
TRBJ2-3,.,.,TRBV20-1,CSAPSPDTQYF,TGCAGTGCTCCCTCCCCAGATACGCAGTATTTT
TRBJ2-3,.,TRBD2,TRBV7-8,CASSLFPSGGAGTDTQYF,TGTGCCAGCAGCTTATTTCCTAGCGGGGGGGCGGGGACAGATACGCAGTATTTT
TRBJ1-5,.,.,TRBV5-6,CASSMWTAGEWGPQHF,TGTGCCAGCAGCATGTGGACAGCAGGTGAGTGGGGGCCCCAGCATTTT
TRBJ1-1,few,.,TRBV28,CASSTGFEAFF,TGTGCCAGCAGCACAGGGTTTGAAGCTTTCTTT
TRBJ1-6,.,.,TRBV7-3,CASSSNRDSPLHF,TGTGCCAGCAGCTCTAACAGGGATTCACCCCTCCACTTT
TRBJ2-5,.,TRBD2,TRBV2,CASRREAGVSGETQYF,TGTGCCAGCAGGCGGGAAGCGGGGGTCTCGGGAGAGACCCAGTACTTC
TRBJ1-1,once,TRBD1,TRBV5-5,CASSLSENRGLTEAFF,TGTGCCAGCAGCCTGTCGGAAAACAGGGGGCTCACTGAAGCTTTCTTT
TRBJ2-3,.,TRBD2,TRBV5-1,CASSLAGGPTDTQYF,TGCGCCAGCAGCTTGGCGGGAGGGCCAACAGATACGCAGTATTTT
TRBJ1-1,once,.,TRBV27,CASSLRGNSLNTEAFF,TGTGCCAGCAGTTTAAGGGGAAACAGTCTAAACACTGAAGCTTTCTTT
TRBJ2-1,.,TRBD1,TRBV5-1,CASSWTGGVYNEQFF,TGCGCCAGCAGCTGGACAGGGGGCGTATACAATGAGCAGTTCTTC
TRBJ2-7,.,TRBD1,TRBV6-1,CASTRDSSYEQYF,TGTGCCAGCACTAGGGACAGCTCCTACGAGCAGTACTTC